The source of this TCR beta chain is a study of blood T cell repertoires in COVID-19. Study details: Acute and convalescent COVID-19 samples came from the United States, Italy and Spain. PBMCs, B-cell-depleted T cells, or T cells were the source of the cDNA or gDNA that made up the material.

The CDR3 spans 17 residues. Germline CDR1 reads LNHDA; CDR2 reads SQIVND (reference sequence). Trimming removed 4 bases at V and 0 bases at J, with 16 bases between. As originally analysed: Cell counts per sample came from amplifying reference gene primers. TCRdb keeps only in-frame clones here, not all; method: immunoSEQ multiplex PCR. V and J calls and clone size are as listed in that table; D and trimming were resolved from the DNA. The table has about 200,000 clones, around four fifths seen once. The chain employs TRBV19 and TRBJ1-3, with no clear D. Source material: peripheral blood. The TCR sequence derives from a man aged 35 to 55 with acute or convalescent COVID-19. The CDR3 here is CASSRGGGASSGNTIYF. CDR3 in DNA: TGTGCCAGTAGTAGGGGAGGCGGAGCCAGCTCTGGAAACACCATATATTTT.